This TCR beta chain was observed in a study of shared clonotypes between healthy human individuals. The germline V gene has CDR1 KGHSH and CDR2 LQKENI. Losses at the gene ends were 9 bases for V and 10 bases for J; bases not matched to a gene: 9. CDR3 length: 12 amino acids. Concerning this clone itself: Its target is unknown.

Findings and caveats of the study: Estimated richness was generally greater in naive than memory subsets.

The assay was immunoSEQ multiplex PCR, and TCRdb's table has in-frame clones only and misses some. This sample has 2 million to 2.5 million clones, with approximately 90% found just once. CD45RA+ naive and CD45RA-negative memory subsets were separated from CD4+ cells. The receptor was isolated from a man between 18 and 35 years old in good health. Some clones in this sample may be carry-over from other donors' samples. The chain carries TRBV18 and TRBJ2-1, with 7 nucleotides matching TRBD1. Sequencing input: naive CD4+ T cells from PBMCs. Subset in this sample: CD45RA+ positively selected. The CDR3 spells CASALLQGEQFF. Written as DNA, the CDR3 is TGTGCCAGTGCATTGTTACAGGGGGAGCAGTTCTTC.